This TCR beta chain was observed in a study of blood T cell repertoires in COVID-19. On the study more broadly: The United States, Italy and Spain provided the acute and convalescent COVID-19 samples.

Some clones are missing from TCRdb's copy, which holds only in-frame ones; the method was immunoSEQ multiplex PCR. The sample shows around 53,000 clones, about 83% of them seen only once. As concerns this clone: It is unclear where the CDR3 begins or ends on the DNA, so no DNA is shown, and the CDR3 is as TCRdb lists it.

The CDR3 spans 20 residues, counting both ends. The clonotype originates from a woman in her fifties or sixties with COVID-19, enrolled during active disease. The chain recombines TRBV21-1 with TRBJ2-3; the table's D call, TRBD2, has no DNA check behind it. TRBV21-1 is a pseudogene segment. The material sequenced was peripheral blood. CDR3 protein: CASSNRWASGIFTEGDTQYF.